This T cell receptor (beta chain) was sequenced for a study of long-term antiretroviral therapy in people with HIV. Survey-level resolution applied to immunoSEQ assay v3.0. Sequencing set out to capture about 40,000-55,000 T-cell genomes per sample. Profiling relied on immunoSEQ multiplex PCR, and the TCRdb table lists in-frame clones only, not all of them. The table has some 28,000 clones, roughly 90% seen once. As to this clone: The antigen is undetermined.

General observations from the study: Dominating the repertoire at all time points were the clones that expanded before ART. For ART adherence, viral resistance and therapy changes, no data were available.

The sequencing used unsorted PBMCs, collected approximately 5.1 years after starting antiretroviral therapy. The clonotype comes from a woman between 40 and 55 years old with HIV.

CDR3 DNA: TGTGCCAGCAGCTTAGGCGGCGTAGCGCAGTATTTT. Protein: CASSLGGVAQYF. The rearrangement uses TRBV5-4 and TRBJ2-3; D gene unclear. Trimming cost V 2 bases and J 10 bases, with 11 bases left between them. Germline V gives CDR1 SGHNT, CDR2 YYREEE (reference sequence). The CDR3 runs to 12 residues.